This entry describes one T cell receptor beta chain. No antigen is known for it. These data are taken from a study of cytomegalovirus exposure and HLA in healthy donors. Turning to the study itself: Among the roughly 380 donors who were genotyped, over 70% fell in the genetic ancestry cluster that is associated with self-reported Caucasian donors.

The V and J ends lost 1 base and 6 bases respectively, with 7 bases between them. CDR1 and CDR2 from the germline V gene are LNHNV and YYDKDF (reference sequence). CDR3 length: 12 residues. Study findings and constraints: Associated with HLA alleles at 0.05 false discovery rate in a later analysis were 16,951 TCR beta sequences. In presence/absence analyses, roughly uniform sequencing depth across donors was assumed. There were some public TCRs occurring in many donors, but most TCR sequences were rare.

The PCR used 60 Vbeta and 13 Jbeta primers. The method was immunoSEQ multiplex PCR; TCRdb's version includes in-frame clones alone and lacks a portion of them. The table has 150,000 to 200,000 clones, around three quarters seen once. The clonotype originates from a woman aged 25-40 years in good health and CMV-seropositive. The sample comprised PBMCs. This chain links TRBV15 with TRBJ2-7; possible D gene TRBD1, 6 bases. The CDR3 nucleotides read TGTGCCACCAGCAGAGCGACAGGCGAGCAGTACTTC. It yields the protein CATSRATGEQYF.